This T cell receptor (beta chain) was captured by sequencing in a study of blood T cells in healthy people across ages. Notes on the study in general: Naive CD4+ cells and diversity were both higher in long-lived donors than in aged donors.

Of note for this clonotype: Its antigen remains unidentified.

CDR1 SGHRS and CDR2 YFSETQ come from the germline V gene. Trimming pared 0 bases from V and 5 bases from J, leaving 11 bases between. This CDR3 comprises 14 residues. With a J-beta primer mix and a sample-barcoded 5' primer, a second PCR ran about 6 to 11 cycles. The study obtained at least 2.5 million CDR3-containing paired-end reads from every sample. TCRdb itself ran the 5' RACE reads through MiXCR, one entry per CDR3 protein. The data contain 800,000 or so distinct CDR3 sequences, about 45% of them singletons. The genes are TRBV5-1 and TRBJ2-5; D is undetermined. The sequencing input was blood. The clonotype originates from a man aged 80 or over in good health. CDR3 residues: CASSLDSVGETQYF. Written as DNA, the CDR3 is TGCGCCAGCAGCTTGGACAGCGTGGGCGAGACCCAGTACTTC.